Below are 10 T cell receptor beta chains sequenced from a single sample in a study of blood T cell repertoires in COVID-19. Produced via immunoSEQ multiplex PCR; TCRdb's table is partial and in-frame only. The data hold some 70,000 clones, with 70% to 90% observed a single time. Input material: PBMCs or T cells enriched from blood (not recorded which). The origin of the receptors is a woman between 40 and 55 years old who had recovered from COVID-19.

This clone came up once. In DNA, the CDR3 is TGTGCCAGCATCTCCGGGACAGGGGTCTACGAGCAGTACTTC. Protein product: CASISGTGVYEQYF. This chain links TRBV6-5 with TRBJ2-7; 10 nucleotides agree with TRBD1. V shed 7 bases, J shed 3 bases, and the junction held 6 bases outside the gene matches. This CDR3 spans 14 amino acids. The germline V gene encodes CDR1 MNHEY and CDR2 SVGAGI.

The rearrangement joins TRBV12-3 or TRBV12-4 to TRBJ1-1; tentative D call: TRBD1 (5 bases). V shed 3 bases and J shed 4 bases, with 9 bases lying between them. This CDR3 has 13 amino acids. The CDR3 DNA sequence: TGTGCCAGCAGTTTGACAGAGGCCACTGAAGCTTTCTTT. The encoded protein is CASSLTEATEAFF.

This rearrangement joins TRBV6-4 to TRBJ2-5, with TRBD2 matching over 9 bases. CDR3 size: 14 residues. The V gene end was trimmed by 3 bases and the J gene end by 1 base; junction bases not matched to a gene: 0. Germline CDR1 is MRHNA and CDR2 is SNTAGT. CDR3 sequence: CASSERGGQETQYF. The CDR3 nucleotides are TGTGCCAGCAGTGAGCGGGGGGGCCAAGAGACCCAGTACTTC.

V and J are TRBV29-1 and TRBJ2-1; 7 bases match TRBD1. Germline trimming cut 6 bases from V and 3 bases from J; bases unmatched to any gene: 8. Germline lookup yields CDR1 SQVTM and CDR2 ANQGSEA. The CDR3 loop spans 14 amino acids. CDR3 sequence (DNA): TGCAGCGTCCCCGGGACAGAGGTCTACAATGAGCAGTTCTTC. Translated, it gives CSVPGTEVYNEQFF.

CDR3 residues: CASGSRAGGPSSTDTQYF. In DNA, the CDR3 is TGTGCCAGCGGCTCGAGGGCGGGGGGGCCCTCTAGCACAGATACGCAGTATTTT. This chain uses TRBV2 with TRBJ2-3, with TRBD2 matching 9 bases. From germline, CDR1 is SNHLY and CDR2 FYNNEI. The CDR3 spans 18 residues. V shed 8 bases, J shed 0 bases, and the junction held 15 bases outside the gene matches.

The sample holds one count of this clone. The chain has TRBV2 and TRBJ1-2, with 7 bases matching TRBD1. V lost 9 bases and J lost 5; bases outside the gene matches: 9. This CDR3 region has 13 residues. The germline CDR1 and CDR2 sequences are SNHLY and FYNNEI. The CDR3 region has the DNA TGTGCCAGTACCCCCGGGACAGTATATGGCTACACCTTC. Translated: CASTPGTVYGYTF. Full variable domain (remainder filled in from reference TRBV2 and TRBJ1-2): EPEVTQTPSHQVTQMGQEVILRCVPISNHLYFYWYRQILGQKVEFLVSFYNNEISEKSEIFDDQFSVERPDGSNFTLKIRSTKLEDSAMYFCASTPGTVYGYTFGSGTRLTVV.

The V and J genes are TRBV5-1 and TRBJ1-2; TRBD1 might be the D (5 bases). This CDR3 comprises 13 residues. Germline assignment: CDR1 SGHRS and CDR2 YFSETQ. Trimming stripped 0 bases from V and 6 bases from J, with 9 bases between. The chain's CDR3 is CASSLASGDGYTF. The CDR3 nucleotides read TGCGCCAGCAGCTTGGCTTCGGGGGATGGCTACACCTTC.

The genes are TRBV7-3 and TRBJ2-1; D gene ambiguous. Germline CDR1 SGHTA, CDR2 FQGTGA. V was pared by 2 bases and J by 6 bases, with 8 bases between. The CDR3 spans 13 residues. The CDR3 DNA follows: TGTGCCAGCAGCTTAGGCCCACCCAATGAGCAGTTCTTC. Translation: CASSLGPPNEQFF.

This clone appeared a single time. The J gene is TRBJ1-1, the V gene TRBV4-1; the D is unclear. Between the trimmed V and J ends, which lost 0 bases and 6 bases, there was a span of 11 bases. Germline assignment: CDR1 MGHRA and CDR2 YSYEKL. The length of the CDR3 is 14 residues. DNA of the CDR3: TGCGCCAGCAGCCAAGATCTGTCGAGGGCTGAAGCTTTCTTT. Translated, it gives CASSQDLSRAEAFF.

V usage is TRBV19 and J usage is TRBJ2-2; maybe TRBD2 (5 bases). This CDR3 is 15 amino acids long. Germline CDR1 reads LNHDA; CDR2 reads SQIVND (reference sequence). Trimming stripped 3 bases from V and 1 base from J, with 9 bases between. CDR3 region: CASSISGLNTGELFF. DNA of the CDR3: TGTGCCAGTAGTATTTCGGGGTTGAACACCGGGGAGCTGTTTTTT.